This T cell receptor beta chain emerged from a study of cytomegalovirus exposure and HLA in healthy donors. Repertoires were generated with immunoSEQ multiplex PCR, while TCRdb's copy carries only in-frame clones and drops some. The sample has about 180,000 clones; around 85% are singletons. Germline CDR1 is MGHRA and CDR2 is YSYEKL. This CDR3 region has 15 residues. V was trimmed by 3 bases and J by 0 bases, leaving 11 bases between them. The genes are TRBV4-1 and TRBJ1-2; the D gene is possibly TRBD1 (5 bases). The receptor was isolated from a man between 18 and 35 years old in good health and CMV-seropositive. What was sequenced was PBMCs. The CDR3 nucleotides are TGCGCCAGCAGCCAGAATGACAGAACTAACTATGGCTACACCTTC. Translated, it gives CASSQNDRTNYGYTF.